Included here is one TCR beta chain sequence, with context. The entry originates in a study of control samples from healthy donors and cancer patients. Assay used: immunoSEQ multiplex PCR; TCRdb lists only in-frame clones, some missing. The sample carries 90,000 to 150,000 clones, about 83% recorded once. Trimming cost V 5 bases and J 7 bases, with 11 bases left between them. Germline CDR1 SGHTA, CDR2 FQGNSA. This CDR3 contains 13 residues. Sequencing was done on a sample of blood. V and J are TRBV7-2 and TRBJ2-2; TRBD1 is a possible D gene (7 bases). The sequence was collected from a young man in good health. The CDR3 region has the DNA TGTGCCAGCAGCGGACAGGAGGGCGGGGAGCTGTTTTTT. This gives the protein CASSGQEGGELFF.